This T cell receptor (beta chain) was recorded in a study of blood T cell repertoires in COVID-19. About the study: The analysed material was cDNA or gDNA that came from T cells, B-cell-depleted T cells, or PBMCs.

In the authors' workflow: The authors estimated nucleated cell counts from reference gene primer amplification. Method: immunoSEQ multiplex PCR; TCRdb's copy keeps in-frame clones and lacks some. V and J calls plus clone size are reproduced from that table; the DNA served to infer D and trimming. Among roughly 330,000 clones listed, 65% to 90% were seen once. Assignments of participants to cohorts depended upon their own reported clinical history. This receptor was obtained from a woman in her late teens or twenties who had recovered from COVID-19. The specimen sequenced was PBMCs or T cells enriched from blood (not recorded which).

CDR3 region: CASRGYSNQPQHF. The CDR3 bases are TGTGCCAGCCGGGGTTATAGCAATCAGCCCCAGCATTTT. The chain carries TRBV6-5 and TRBJ1-5; no definite D call. This CDR3 contains 13 residues. Trimming took off 8 bases at V and 0 bases at J, with 8 bases between the two ends. Germline-derived CDR1 and CDR2 are MNHEY and SVGAGI.